A single sample is the source of the 11 T cell receptor beta chains below, sequenced in a study of cytomegalovirus exposure and HLA in healthy donors. The primer mix had 60 Vbeta and 13 Jbeta primers. The repertoire was sequenced with immunoSEQ multiplex PCR; TCRdb's copy has only in-frame clones and lacks some. The sample holds around 92,000 clones, roughly 80% seen once. Sequences were obtained from PBMCs. The receptors shown here come from a man in his sixties in good health and CMV-seropositive.

Concerning this clone itself: Its ends do not fully match the called genes, so a read error is possible. In the same sample, other DNA sequences code for this CDR3. V and J are TRBV4-1 and TRBJ1-4, with D perhaps matching TRBD1 (5 bases). The CDR3 is 15 residues long. CDR1 MGHRA and CDR2 YSYEKL come from the germline V gene. The CDR3 DNA sequence: TGCGCTAGCAGCCTCCTGGCAGGGACTAATGAAAAACTGTTTTTT. Translated: CASSLLAGTNEKLFF.

This chain uses TRBV7-3 with TRBJ1-1, with D possibly being TRBD1 (5 bases). Germline CDR1 SGHTA, CDR2 FQGTGA. Trimming shortened V by 3 bases and J by 4 bases, and 9 bases separated the two germline ends. CDR3 size: 13 residues. The CDR3 DNA sequence: TGTGCCAGCAGCTTTCAGGGAGGCACTGAAGCTTTCTTT. Its translation is CASSFQGGTEAFF.

V gene TRBV6-5 combines with J gene TRBJ1-5; possible D gene TRBD1, 5 bases. V was shortened by 5 bases and J by 1 base, with 9 bases between the two germline ends. CDR1 is MNHEY, CDR2 SVGAGI, per germline. The CDR3 is made up of 14 amino acids. CDR3 sequence: CASSAHRSNQPQHF. The CDR3 nucleotides read TGTGCCAGCAGTGCCCACAGGAGCAATCAGCCCCAGCATTTT.

This chain connects TRBV18 to TRBJ2-7, with a possible D match to TRBD2 (5 bases). V lost 5 bases, J lost 2 bases, and 10 bases lay in between. Germline V gene sequence: CDR1 KGHSH, CDR2 LQKENI. The CDR3 spans 13 residues. In DNA form, the CDR3 reads TGTGCCAGCTCAACCAGCGGCCCCTACGAGCAGTACTTC. This codes for CASSTSGPYEQYF.

This chain uses TRBV14 with TRBJ2-7; TRBD1 aligns across 12 bases. The ends lost 3 bases at V and 6 bases at J; junction bases unmatched: 6. Germline CDR1 SGHDN, CDR2 FVKESK. This CDR3 is 15 amino acids long. The CDR3 bases are TGTGCCAGCAGCCACGGGGACAGGGGGCTTCGCGAGCAGTACTTC. It yields the protein CASSHGDRGLREQYF. Variable domain in full (rest from reference TRBV14 and TRBJ2-7): EAGVTQFPSHSVIEKGQTVTLRCDPISGHDNLYWYRRVMGKEIKFLLHFVKESKQDESGMPNNRFLAERTGGTYSTLKVQPAELEDSGVYFCASSHGDRGLREQYFGPGTRLTVT.

V is TRBV6-1 and J is TRBJ1-3; D gene unclear. Trimming cost V 7 bases and J 4 bases, with 14 bases left between them. The CDR3 runs 14 residues. Germline-derived CDR1 and CDR2 are MNHNS and SASEGT. CDR3 amino acids: CASTVPGDGNTIYF. The CDR3 DNA reads as TGTGCCAGCACCGTACCGGGAGACGGAAACACCATATATTTT.

The rearrangement joins TRBV27 to TRBJ1-5; 9 bases line up with TRBD1. Germline CDR1 MNHEY, CDR2 SMNVEV (reference sequence). This CDR3 contains 15 residues. J was trimmed by 3 bases and V by 4 bases; bases with no gene match: 4. As DNA, the CDR3 is TGTGCCAGCAGTTGGGGGACAGGGTACAATCAGCCCCAGCATTTT. Translated: CASSWGTGYNQPQHF.

V usage is TRBV30 and J usage is TRBJ2-2; D is uncertain. Per the germline V gene, CDR1 is GTSNPN and CDR2 is SVGIG (reference sequence). The CDR3 sequence is 14 residues long. Trimming shortened V by 3 bases and J by 0 bases, and 8 bases separated the two germline ends. This chain's CDR3 is CAWSLIPNTGELFF. CDR3 in DNA: TGTGCCTGGAGCCTAATCCCGAACACCGGGGAGCTGTTTTTT.

This sequence joins TRBV6-5 and TRBJ2-5, with a tentative D call TRBD2 (6 bases). Trimming stripped 4 bases from V and 4 bases from J, with 16 bases between. The germline V gene has CDR1 MNHEY and CDR2 SVGAGI. The CDR3 length is 15 residues. The CDR3 bases are TGTGCCAGCAGTTCTCTCGGGGGATTAGGAGAGACCCAGTACTTC. Amino acids: CASSSLGGLGETQYF.

The V call is TRBV28, the J call TRBJ2-5; 7 bases are a match to TRBD1. V was clipped by 6 bases and J by 5 bases; unmatched bases: 9. The CDR3 is 14 residues long. Germline-derived CDR1 and CDR2 are MDHEN and SYDVKM. CDR3 DNA: TGTGCCAGCAGCTTGACAGGGTATGGTGAGACCCAGTACTTC. Translated: CASSLTGYGETQYF.

This chain joins TRBV7-9 and TRBJ1-5; TRBD1 aligns across 7 bases. Germline V gene lookup returns CDR1 SEHNR and CDR2 FQNEAQ (reference sequence). This CDR3 has 13 amino acids. Losses at the gene ends were 6 bases for V and 7 bases for J; bases not matched to a gene: 6. CDR3 bases: TGTGCCAGCAGTTCAACAGGGGACCAGCCCCAGCATTTT. Residues: CASSSTGDQPQHF.